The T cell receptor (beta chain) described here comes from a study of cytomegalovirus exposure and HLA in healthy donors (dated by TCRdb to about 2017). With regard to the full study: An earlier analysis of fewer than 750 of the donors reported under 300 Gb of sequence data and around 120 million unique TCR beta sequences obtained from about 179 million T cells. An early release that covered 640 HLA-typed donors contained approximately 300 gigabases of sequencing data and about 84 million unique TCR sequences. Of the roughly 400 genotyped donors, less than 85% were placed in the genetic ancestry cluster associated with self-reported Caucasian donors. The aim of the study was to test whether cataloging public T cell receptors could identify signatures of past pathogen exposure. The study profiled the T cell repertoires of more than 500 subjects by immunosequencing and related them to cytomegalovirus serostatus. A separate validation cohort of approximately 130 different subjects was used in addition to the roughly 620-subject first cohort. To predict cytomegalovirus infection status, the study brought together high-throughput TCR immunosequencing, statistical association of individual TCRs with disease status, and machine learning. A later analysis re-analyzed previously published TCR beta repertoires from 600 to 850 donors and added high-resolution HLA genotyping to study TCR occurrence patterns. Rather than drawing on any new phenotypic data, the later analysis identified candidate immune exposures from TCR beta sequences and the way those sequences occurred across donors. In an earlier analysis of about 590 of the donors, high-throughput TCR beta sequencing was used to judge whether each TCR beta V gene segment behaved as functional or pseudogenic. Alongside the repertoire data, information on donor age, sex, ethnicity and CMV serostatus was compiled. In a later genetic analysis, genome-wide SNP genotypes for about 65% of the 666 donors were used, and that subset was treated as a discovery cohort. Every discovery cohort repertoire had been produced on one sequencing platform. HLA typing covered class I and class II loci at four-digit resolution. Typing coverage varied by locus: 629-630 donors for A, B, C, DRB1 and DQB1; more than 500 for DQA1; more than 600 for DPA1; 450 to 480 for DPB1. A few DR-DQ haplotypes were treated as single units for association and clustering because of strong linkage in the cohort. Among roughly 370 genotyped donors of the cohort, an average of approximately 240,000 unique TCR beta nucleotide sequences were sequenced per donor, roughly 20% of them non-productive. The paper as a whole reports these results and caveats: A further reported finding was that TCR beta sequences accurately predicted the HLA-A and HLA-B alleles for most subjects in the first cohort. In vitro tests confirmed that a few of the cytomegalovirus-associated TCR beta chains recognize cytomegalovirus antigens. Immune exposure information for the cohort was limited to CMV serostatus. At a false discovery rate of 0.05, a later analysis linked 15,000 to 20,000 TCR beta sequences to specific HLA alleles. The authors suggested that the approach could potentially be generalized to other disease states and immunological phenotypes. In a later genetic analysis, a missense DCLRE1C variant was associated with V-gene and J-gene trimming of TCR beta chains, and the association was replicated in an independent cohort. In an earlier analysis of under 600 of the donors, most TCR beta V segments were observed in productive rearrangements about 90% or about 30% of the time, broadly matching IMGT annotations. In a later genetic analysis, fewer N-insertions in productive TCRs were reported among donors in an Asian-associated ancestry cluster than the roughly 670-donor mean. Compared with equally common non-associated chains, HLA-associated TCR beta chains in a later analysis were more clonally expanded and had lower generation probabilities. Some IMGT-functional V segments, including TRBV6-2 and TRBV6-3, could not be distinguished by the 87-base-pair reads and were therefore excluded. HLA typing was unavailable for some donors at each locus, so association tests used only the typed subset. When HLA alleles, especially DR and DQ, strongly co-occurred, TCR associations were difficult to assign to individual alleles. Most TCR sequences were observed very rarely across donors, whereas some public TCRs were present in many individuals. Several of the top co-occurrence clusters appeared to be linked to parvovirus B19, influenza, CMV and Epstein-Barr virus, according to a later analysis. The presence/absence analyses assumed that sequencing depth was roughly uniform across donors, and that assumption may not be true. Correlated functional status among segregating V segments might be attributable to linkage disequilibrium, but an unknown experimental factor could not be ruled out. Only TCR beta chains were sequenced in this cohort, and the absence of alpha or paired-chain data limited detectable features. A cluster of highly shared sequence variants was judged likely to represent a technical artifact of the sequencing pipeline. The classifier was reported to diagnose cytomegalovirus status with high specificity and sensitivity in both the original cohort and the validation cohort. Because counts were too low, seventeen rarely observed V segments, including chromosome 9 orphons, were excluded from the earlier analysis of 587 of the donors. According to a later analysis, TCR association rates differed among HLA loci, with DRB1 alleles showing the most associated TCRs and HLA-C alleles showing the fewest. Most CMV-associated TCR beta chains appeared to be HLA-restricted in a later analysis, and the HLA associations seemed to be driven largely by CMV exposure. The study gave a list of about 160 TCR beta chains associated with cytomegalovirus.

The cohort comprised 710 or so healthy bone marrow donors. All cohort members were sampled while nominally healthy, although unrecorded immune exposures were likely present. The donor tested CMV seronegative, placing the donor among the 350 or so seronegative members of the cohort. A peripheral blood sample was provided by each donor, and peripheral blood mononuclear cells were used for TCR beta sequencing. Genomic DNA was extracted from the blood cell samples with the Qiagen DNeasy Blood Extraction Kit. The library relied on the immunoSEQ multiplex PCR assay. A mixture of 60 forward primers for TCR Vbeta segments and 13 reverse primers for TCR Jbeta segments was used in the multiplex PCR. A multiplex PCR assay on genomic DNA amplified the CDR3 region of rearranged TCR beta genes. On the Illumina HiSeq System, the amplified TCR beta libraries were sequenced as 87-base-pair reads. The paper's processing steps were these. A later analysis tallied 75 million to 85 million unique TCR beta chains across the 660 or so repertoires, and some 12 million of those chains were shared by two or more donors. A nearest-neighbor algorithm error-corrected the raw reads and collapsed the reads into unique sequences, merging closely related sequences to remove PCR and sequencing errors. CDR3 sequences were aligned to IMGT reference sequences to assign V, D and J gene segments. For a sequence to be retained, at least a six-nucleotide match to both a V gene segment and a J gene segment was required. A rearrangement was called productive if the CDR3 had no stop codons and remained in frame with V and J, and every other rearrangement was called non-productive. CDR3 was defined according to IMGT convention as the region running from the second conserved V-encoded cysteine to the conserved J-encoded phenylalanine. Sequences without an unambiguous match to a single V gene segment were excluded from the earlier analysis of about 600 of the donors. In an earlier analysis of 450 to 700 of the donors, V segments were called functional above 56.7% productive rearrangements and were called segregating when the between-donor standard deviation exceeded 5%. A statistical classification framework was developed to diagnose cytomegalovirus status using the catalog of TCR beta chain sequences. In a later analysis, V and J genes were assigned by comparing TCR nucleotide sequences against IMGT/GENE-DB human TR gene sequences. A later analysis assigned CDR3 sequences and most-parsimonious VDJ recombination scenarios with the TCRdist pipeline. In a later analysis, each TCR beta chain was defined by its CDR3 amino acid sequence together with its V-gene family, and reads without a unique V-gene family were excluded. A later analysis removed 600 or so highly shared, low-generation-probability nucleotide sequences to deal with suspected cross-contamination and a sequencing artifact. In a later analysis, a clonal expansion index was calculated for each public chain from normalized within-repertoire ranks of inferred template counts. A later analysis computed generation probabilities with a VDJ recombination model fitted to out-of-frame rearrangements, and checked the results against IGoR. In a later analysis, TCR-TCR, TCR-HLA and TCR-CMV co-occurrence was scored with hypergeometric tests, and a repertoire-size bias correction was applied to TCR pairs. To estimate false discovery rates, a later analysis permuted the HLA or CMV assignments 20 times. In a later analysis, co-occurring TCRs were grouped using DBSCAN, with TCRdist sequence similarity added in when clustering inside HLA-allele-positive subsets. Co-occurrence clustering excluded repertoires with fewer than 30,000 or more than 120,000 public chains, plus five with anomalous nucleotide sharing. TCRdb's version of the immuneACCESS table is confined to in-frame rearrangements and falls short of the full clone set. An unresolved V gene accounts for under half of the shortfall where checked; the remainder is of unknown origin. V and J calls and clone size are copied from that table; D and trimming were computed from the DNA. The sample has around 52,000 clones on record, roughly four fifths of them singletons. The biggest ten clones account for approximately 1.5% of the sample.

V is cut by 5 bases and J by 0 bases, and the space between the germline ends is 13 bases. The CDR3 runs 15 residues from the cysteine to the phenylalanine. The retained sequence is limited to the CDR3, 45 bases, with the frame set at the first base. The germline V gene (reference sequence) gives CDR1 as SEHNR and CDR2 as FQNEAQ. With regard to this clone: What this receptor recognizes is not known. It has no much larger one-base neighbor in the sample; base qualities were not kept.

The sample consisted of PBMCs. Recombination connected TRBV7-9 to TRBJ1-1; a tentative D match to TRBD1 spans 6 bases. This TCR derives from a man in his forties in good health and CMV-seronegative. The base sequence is TGTGCCAGCAGCGCCACGGGACACATGAACACTGAAGCTTTCTTT. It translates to CASSATGHMNTEAFF. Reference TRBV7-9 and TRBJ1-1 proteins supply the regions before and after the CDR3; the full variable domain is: DTGVSQNPRHKITKRGQNVTFRCDPISEHNRLYWYRQTLGQGPEFLTYFQNEAQLEKSRLLSDRFSAERPKGSFSTLEIQRTEQGDSAMYLCASSATGHMNTEAFFGQGTRLTVV.